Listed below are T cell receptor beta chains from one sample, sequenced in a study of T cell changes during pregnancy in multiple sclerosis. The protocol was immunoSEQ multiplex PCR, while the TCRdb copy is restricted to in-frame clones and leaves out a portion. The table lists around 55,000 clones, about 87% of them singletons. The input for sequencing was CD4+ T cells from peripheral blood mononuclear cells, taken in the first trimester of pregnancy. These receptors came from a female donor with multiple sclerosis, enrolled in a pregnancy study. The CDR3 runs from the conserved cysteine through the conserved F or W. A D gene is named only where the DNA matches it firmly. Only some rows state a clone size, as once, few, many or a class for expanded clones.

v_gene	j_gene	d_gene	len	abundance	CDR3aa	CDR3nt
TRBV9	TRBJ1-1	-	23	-	CASSAEGGVLRVSEQGFATEAFF	TGTGCCAGCAGCGCCGAGGGGGGGGTTCTTCGGGTTAGTGAACAGGGATTCGCCACTGAAGCTTTCTTT
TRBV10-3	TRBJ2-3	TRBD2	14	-	CAISVGSGTDTQYF	TGTGCCATCAGTGTCGGTAGCGGGACAGATACGCAGTATTTT
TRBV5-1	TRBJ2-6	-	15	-	CASTDSLSGANVLTF	TGCGCCAGCACGGACTCTCTCTCTGGGGCCAACGTCCTGACTTTC
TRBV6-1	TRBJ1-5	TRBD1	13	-	CASRGQGGQPQHF	TGTGCCAGCAGGGGACAGGGTGGTCAGCCCCAGCATTTT
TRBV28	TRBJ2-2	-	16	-	CASSLEGPMGTGELFF	TGTGCCAGCAGTTTGGAGGGCCCTATGGGCACCGGGGAGCTGTTTTTT
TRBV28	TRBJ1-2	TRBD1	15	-	CASSPPGTGGGGYTF	TGTGCCAGCAGTCCACCTGGGACAGGGGGCGGGGGCTACACCTTC
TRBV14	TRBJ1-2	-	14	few	CASSQGGHHYGYTF	TGTGCCAGCAGCCAAGGTGGGCATCACTATGGCTACACCTTC
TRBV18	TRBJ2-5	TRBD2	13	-	CASSPPGGQTQYF	TGTGCCAGCTCACCTCCGGGGGGACAGACCCAGTACTTC
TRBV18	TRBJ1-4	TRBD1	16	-	CASSPQDRGTNEKLFF	TGTGCCAGCTCACCACAGGACAGGGGCACTAATGAAAAACTGTTTTTT
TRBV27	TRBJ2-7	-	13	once	CASSLKGRGEQYF	TGTGCCAGCAGTTTAAAAGGCCGGGGCGAGCAGTACTTC
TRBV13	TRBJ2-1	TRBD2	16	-	CASSIRRDYGYNEQFF	TGTGCCAGCAGCATACGCCGGGACTACGGTTACAATGAGCAGTTCTTC
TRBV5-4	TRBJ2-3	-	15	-	CASSYKTLGTDTQYF	TGTGCCAGCAGTTATAAGACACTCGGCACAGATACGCAGTATTTT
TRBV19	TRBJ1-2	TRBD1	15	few	CASSAPYRGEGGYTF	TGTGCCAGTAGTGCCCCATACAGGGGAGAAGGTGGCTACACCTTC
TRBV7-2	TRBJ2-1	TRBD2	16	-	CASSRSWGGGANEQFF	TGTGCCAGCAGCCGGTCCTGGGGCGGGGGGGCAAATGAGCAGTTCTTC
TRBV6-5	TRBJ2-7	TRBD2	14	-	CASKPSGSTHEQYF	TGTGCCAGCAAACCGAGCGGGAGTACCCACGAGCAGTACTTC
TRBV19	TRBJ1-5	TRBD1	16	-	CASSLTILDRAQPQHF	TGTGCCAGTAGTTTAACCATTCTTGACAGGGCGCAGCCCCAGCATTTT
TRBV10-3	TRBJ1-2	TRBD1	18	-	CAISESTGVGTGGQGYTF	TGTGCCATCAGTGAGTCGACGGGGGTAGGGACAGGGGGTCAAGGCTACACCTTC
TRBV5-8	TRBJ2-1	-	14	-	CASIERDIYNEQFF	TGTGCCAGCATCGAAAGGGACATTTACAATGAGCAGTTCTTC
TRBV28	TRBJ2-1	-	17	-	CASSLIVSGGRYNEQFF	TGTGCCAGCAGTTTAATCGTCTCCGGAGGGCGGTACAATGAGCAGTTCTTC
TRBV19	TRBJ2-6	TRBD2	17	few	CASRLLAGGPGANVLTF	TGTGCCAGTAGATTACTAGCGGGAGGGCCTGGGGCCAACGTCCTGACTTTC
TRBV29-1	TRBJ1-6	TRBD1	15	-	CSARDSSSYNSPLHF	TGCAGCGCCCGGGACAGCAGCTCCTATAATTCACCCCTCCACTTT
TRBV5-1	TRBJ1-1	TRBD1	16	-	CASSLGQTGPNTEAFF	TGCGCCAGCAGCCTTGGTCAGACAGGGCCTAACACTGAAGCTTTCTTT
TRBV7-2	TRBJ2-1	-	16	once	CASSVPGLEKRNEQFF	TGTGCCAGCAGCGTGCCGGGACTGGAAAAACGTAATGAGCAGTTCTTC
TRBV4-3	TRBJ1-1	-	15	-	CASSQGSGSNTEAFF	TGCGCCAGCAGCCAAGGTTCCGGGTCGAACACTGAAGCTTTCTTT
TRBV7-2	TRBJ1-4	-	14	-	CASNSGGAVEKLFF	TGTGCCAGCAACTCCGGGGGGGCGGTTGAAAAACTGTTTTTT
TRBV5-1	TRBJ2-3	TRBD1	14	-	CATRQGIVTDTQYF	TGCGCCACCCGACAGGGGATCGTCACAGATACGCAGTATTTT
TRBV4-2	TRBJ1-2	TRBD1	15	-	CASSQGRQGSYGYTF	TGTGCCAGCAGCCAAGGTCGACAGGGATCCTATGGCTACACCTTC
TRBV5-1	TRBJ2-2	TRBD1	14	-	CASSQQGADGELFF	TGCGCCAGCAGCCAACAGGGGGCGGACGGGGAGCTGTTTTTT
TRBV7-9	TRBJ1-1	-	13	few	CASSLARDMGAFF	TGTGCCAGCAGCTTAGCTAGGGACATGGGGGCTTTCTTT
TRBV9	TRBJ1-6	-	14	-	CASSVGDSHSPLHF	TGTGCCAGCAGCGTAGGCGACAGCCATTCACCCCTCCACTTT
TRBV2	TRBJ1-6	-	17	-	CASSVSSWRQFNSPLHF	TGTGCCAGCAGTGTTTCCTCGTGGAGACAGTTTAATTCACCCCTCCACTTT
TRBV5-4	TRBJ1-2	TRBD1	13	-	CASSAGQNYGYTF	TGTGCCAGCAGCGCGGGACAGAACTATGGCTACACCTTC
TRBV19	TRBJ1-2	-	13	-	CASSIAVPDGYTF	TGTGCCAGTAGTATTGCGGTGCCCGATGGCTACACCTTC
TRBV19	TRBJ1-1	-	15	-	CASSRLATGNTEAFF	TGTGCCAGTAGTAGGCTGGCCACAGGGAACACTGAAGCTTTCTTT
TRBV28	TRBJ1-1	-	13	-	CASSPYSNTEAFF	TGTGCCAGCAGTCCCTATTCGAACACTGAAGCTTTCTTT
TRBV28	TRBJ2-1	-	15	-	CASSFGRQGRNEQFF	TGTGCCAGCAGTTTTGGTCGGCAGGGGCGGAATGAGCAGTTCTTC
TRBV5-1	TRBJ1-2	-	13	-	CASSLEGNYGYTF	TGCGCCAGCAGCTTGGAGGGGAACTATGGCTACACCTTC
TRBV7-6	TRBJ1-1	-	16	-	CASSLVGGASPSEAFF	TGTGCCAGCAGCTTAGTTGGGGGGGCCAGCCCGTCTGAAGCTTTCTTT
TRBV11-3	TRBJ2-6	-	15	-	CASSSAGAGANVLTF	TGTGCCAGCAGCTCGGCGGGTGCTGGGGCCAACGTCCTGACTTTC
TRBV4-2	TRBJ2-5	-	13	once	CASSQGSGETQYF	TGTGCCAGCAGCCAGGGGTCAGGGGAGACCCAGTACTTC
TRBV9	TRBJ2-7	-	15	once	CASSVVPGQGGEQYF	TGTGCCAGCAGCGTAGTCCCTGGGCAGGGGGGCGAGCAGTACTTC
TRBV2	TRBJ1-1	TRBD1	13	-	CASSEDRGTEAFF	TGTGCCAGCAGTGAAGACAGGGGCACTGAAGCTTTCTTT
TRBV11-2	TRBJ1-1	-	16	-	CASSLATGLRNTEAFF	TGTGCCAGCAGCCTTGCGACAGGACTTAGGAACACTGAAGCTTTCTTT
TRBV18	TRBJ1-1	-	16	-	CASSPWGTGLNTEAFF	TGTGCCAGCTCACCATGGGGTACAGGCCTAAACACTGAAGCTTTCTTT
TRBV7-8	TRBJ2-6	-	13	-	CASSSTGANVLTF	TGTGCCAGCAGCTCAACTGGGGCCAACGTCCTGACTTTC
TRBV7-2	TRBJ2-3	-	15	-	CASSLGGGFTDTQYF	TGTGCCAGCAGCTTAGGAGGGGGATTCACAGATACGCAGTATTTT
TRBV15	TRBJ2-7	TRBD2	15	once	CATSRAAGALYEQYF	TGTGCCACCAGCAGAGCAGCGGGAGCGCTCTACGAGCAGTACTTC
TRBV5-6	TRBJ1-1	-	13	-	CASSLYRETEAFF	TGTGCCAGCAGCTTGTACAGGGAAACTGAAGCTTTCTTT